These T cell receptor beta chains were read from a single sample in a study of cytomegalovirus exposure and HLA in healthy donors. Only in-frame clones appear in the TCRdb table, and some are missing; sequencing was by immunoSEQ multiplex PCR. The repertoire holds fewer than 100,000 clones, about 77% seen once, with around 3.5% in the top ten. Sample: PBMCs. Every receptor here comes from a man in his forties in good health and CMV-seronegative. Each CDR3 is given with its conserved first and last residue. A D gene is named only where the DNA matches it firmly. Not every row has a clone size; where given, it reads once, few, many or a size class.

d_gene,j_gene,v_gene,abundance,CDR3nt,CDR3aa
.,TRBJ1-1,TRBV9,.,TGTGCCAGCAGCCCCAGTTCCACTGAAGCTTTCTTT,CASSPSSTEAFF
TRBD1,TRBJ1-2,TRBV6-1,once,TGTGCCAGCTCGACAGGGCTAGTCTATGGCTACACCTTC,CASSTGLVYGYTF
TRBD1,TRBJ2-7,TRBV7-9,.,TGTGCCAGCGAAAATTCCGGGACAGGGGACTCCTACGAGCAGTACTTC,CASENSGTGDSYEQYF
.,TRBJ1-1,TRBV6-6,.,TGTGCCAGCAGTTACTCCTCCACTGAAGCTTTCTTT,CASSYSSTEAFF
TRBD1,TRBJ1-1,TRBV6-5,.,TGTGCCAGCAGTTACGCCCGGGACAGGGGGGGCACTGAAGCTTTCTTT,CASSYARDRGGTEAFF
.,TRBJ2-2,TRBV28,.,TGTGCCAGCAGTTTATCCCTGACAGGGAACACCGGGGAGCTGTTTTTT,CASSLSLTGNTGELFF
.,TRBJ1-4,TRBV30,.,TGTGCCTGGAATCAAAATGAAAAACTGTTTTTT,CAWNQNEKLFF
TRBD1,TRBJ1-1,TRBV7-2,.,TGTGCCAGCAGCCCACGGACAGGGCCCAGTTGGACTGAAGCTTTCTTT,CASSPRTGPSWTEAFF
.,TRBJ2-7,TRBV6-5,.,TGTGCCAGCAGTTACTCCCCCAGGGGCTCCTACGAGCAGTACTTC,CASSYSPRGSYEQYF
TRBD2,TRBJ2-7,TRBV19,.,TGTGCCAGTAGTCGACTAGCGGGGAACTACGAGCAGTACTTC,CASSRLAGNYEQYF
TRBD1,TRBJ1-6,TRBV30,.,TGTGCCTGGAGTGGGGGACAGGGGAGCTCACCCCTCCACTTT,CAWSGGQGSSPLHF
TRBD2,TRBJ2-1,TRBV5-1,.,TGCGCCAGCAGCTTCGTTAGCGGGACCAATGAGCAGTTCTTC,CASSFVSGTNEQFF
.,TRBJ1-5,TRBV2,.,TGTGCCAGCTGGGGGGTCAGCAATCAGCCCCAGCATTTT,CASWGVSNQPQHF
.,TRBJ2-1,TRBV5-6,.,TGTGCCAGCAGCCTTAGCCTGCGTGAGCAGTTCTTC,CASSLSLREQFF
.,TRBJ2-6,TRBV5-1,.,TGCGCCAGCAGCTTGGTTTTGGGCTTTGGGGCCAACGTCCTGACTTTC,CASSLVLGFGANVLTF
.,TRBJ1-2,TRBV27,.,TGTGCCAGCAGTTTGGGACTCTTAGGCTATGGCTACACCTTC,CASSLGLLGYGYTF
TRBD1,TRBJ1-4,TRBV6-5,once,TGTGCCAGCAGTGGGACAGGGCCTCCCGAAAAACTGTTTTTT,CASSGTGPPEKLFF
TRBD2,TRBJ2-5,TRBV11-2,.,TGTGCCAGCAGCTTGGGGACTAGCGGGAGCGGTGGAGAGACCCAGTACTTC,CASSLGTSGSGGETQYF
.,TRBJ2-1,TRBV9,.,TGTGCCAGCAGCGTAGACCCTCGGGGGGCCATCTCCTACAATGAGCAGTTCTTC,CASSVDPRGAISYNEQFF
.,TRBJ1-1,TRBV6-6,few,TGTGCCAGCAGTATAAGAAGAGACACTGAAGCTTTCTTT,CASSIRRDTEAFF
TRBD1,TRBJ1-5,TRBV7-9,.,TGTGCCAGCAGCTTGGCGTTAGAAGGACAGGGCAATCAGCCCCAGCATTTT,CASSLALEGQGNQPQHF
.,TRBJ1-1,TRBV28,.,TGTGCCAGCAGTTTCCCACCGACAGTGATGCACACTGAAGCTTTCTTT,CASSFPPTVMHTEAFF
TRBD1,TRBJ1-5,TRBV7-8,.,TGTGCCAGCAGCATAGACAGGGGCCGGAATCAGCCCCAGCATTTT,CASSIDRGRNQPQHF
TRBD2,TRBJ2-5,TRBV11-2,.,TGTGCCAGCACCAAACCTAGCGGGAGGGCCCGGAAGACCCAGTACTTC,CASTKPSGRARKTQYF
.,TRBJ2-3,TRBV4-2,.,TGTGCCAGCAGCCAAGATGACAGCGGCAGGGGTGCAGATACGCAGTATTTT,CASSQDDSGRGADTQYF
.,TRBJ2-3,TRBV7-9,.,TGTGCCAGCAGCCCGGAGAGCGGGCGCACAGATACGCAGTATTTT,CASSPESGRTDTQYF
.,TRBJ2-7,TRBV21-1,.,TGTGCCAGCAGCAAAGGAAAAGGTTTGAGGTACGAGCAGTACTTC,CASSKGKGLRYEQYF
.,TRBJ2-1,TRBV6-5,once,TGTGCCAGCAAAAGGACTAAAGACAATGAGCAGTTCTTC,CASKRTKDNEQFF
.,TRBJ2-7,TRBV27,.,TGTGCCAGCAGTTTTTTAGGACTGAACTACGAGCAGTACTTC,CASSFLGLNYEQYF
.,TRBJ2-2,TRBV19,once,TGTGCCAGTAGGGAGGGATGGACAGGGAACACCGGGGAGCTGTTTTTT,CASREGWTGNTGELFF
.,TRBJ2-3,TRBV10-1,.,TGCGCCAGCAGTGATTTGGGGCCAAGCACAGATACGCAGTATTTT,CASSDLGPSTDTQYF
.,TRBJ2-1,TRBV5-6,.,TGTGCCAGCCGCATGATGGGTGGCGGGACCTCATACAATGAGCAGTTCTTC,CASRMMGGGTSYNEQFF
TRBD1,TRBJ1-6,TRBV5-4,.,TGTGCCAGCAGCCTAAAGACAGGGGTTAATTCACCCCTCCACTTT,CASSLKTGVNSPLHF
.,TRBJ2-7,TRBV5-1,.,TGCGCCAGCACCACTGGTGCAGGGCCCCTGCACGAGCAGTACTTC,CASTTGAGPLHEQYF
.,TRBJ2-5,TRBV7-9,.,TGTGCCAGCAGCCCACGTGGGGGGAGGAGTAGAGAGACCCAGTACTTC,CASSPRGGRSRETQYF
TRBD2,TRBJ2-3,TRBV2,.,TGTGCCAGCAGACGACTAGCGGGAGGAAGTGCAGATACGCAGTATTTT,CASRRLAGGSADTQYF
TRBD2,TRBJ2-7,TRBV28,.,TGTGCCACCCGTAGGTCTAGCGGGAGCTACGAGCAGTACTTC,CATRRSSGSYEQYF
.,TRBJ1-1,TRBV5-6,.,TGTGCCAGCAGCTTGGCTCACAGTAACACTGAAGCTTTCTTT,CASSLAHSNTEAFF
.,TRBJ2-5,TRBV7-9,.,TGTGCCAGCAGCCCCCCTTGGGGGGAAGAGACCCAGTACTTC,CASSPPWGEETQYF
TRBD1,TRBJ1-2,TRBV28,.,TGTGCCAGCACATTACAGGGGGCGAATAGAGGCTACACCTTC,CASTLQGANRGYTF
TRBD1,TRBJ2-2,TRBV19,once,TGTGCCGCGGGACAGGGTAGCTCCGGGGAGCTGTTTTTT,CAAGQGSSGELFF
TRBD1,TRBJ2-3,TRBV5-4,.,TGTGCCAGCAGCTCGGTACGGGGACAGGCCCCAGATACGCAGTATTTT,CASSSVRGQAPDTQYF
.,TRBJ1-5,TRBV7-9,.,TGTGCCAGCAGCTTAGCAGGAACGGGAAGCCAGCCCCAGCATTTT,CASSLAGTGSQPQHF
TRBD2,TRBJ2-2,TRBV28,.,TGTGCCAGCAGTCCGTTACCAGGGACTAGCGGGATGAACACCGGGGAGCTGTTTTTT,CASSPLPGTSGMNTGELFF
TRBD1,TRBJ2-7,TRBV29-1,.,TGCAGCGCCCAGAACAGGGGGCAAAACTACGAGCAGTACTTC,CSAQNRGQNYEQYF
.,TRBJ2-7,TRBV7-9,.,TGTGCCAGCAGCCCCAAATTCCCCTACGAGCAGTACTTC,CASSPKFPYEQYF
TRBD1,TRBJ2-2,TRBV18,.,TGTGCCAGCTCAGGAACAGGGGTGGCGAACACCGGGGAGCTGTTTTTT,CASSGTGVANTGELFF
TRBD1,TRBJ1-1,TRBV5-1,.,TGCGCCAGCAGCTTGTTGGGACAGGGGAACACTGAAGCTTTCTTT,CASSLLGQGNTEAFF
TRBD1,TRBJ2-7,TRBV27,.,TGTGCCAGCAGCCGACAGGGGTCCTACGAGCAGTACTTC,CASSRQGSYEQYF
TRBD1,TRBJ1-4,TRBV19,.,TGTGCCAGTAGTATTGGGGACAGTTCGAGAGAAAAACTGTTTTTT,CASSIGDSSREKLFF
.,TRBJ2-2,TRBV27,few,TGTGCCAGCAGAGGAGGGCCTAACACCGGGGAGCTGTTTTTT,CASRGGPNTGELFF
.,TRBJ1-5,TRBV6-1,.,TGTGCCAGCAGAAGAGACAGGAATCAGCCCCAGCATTTT,CASRRDRNQPQHF
TRBD1,TRBJ2-1,TRBV18,once,TGTGCCAGCTCATCCTCGGGACAGGCAAGCTACAATGAGCAGTTCTTC,CASSSSGQASYNEQFF
.,TRBJ2-3,TRBV5-6,.,TGTGCCAGCAGCTTGTATGGGGCGGCAGATACGCAGTATTTT,CASSLYGAADTQYF
.,TRBJ2-5,TRBV12-1,few,TGTGCCAGCAGCTTAGGCCTAGCGGGAGGGCCGCGGGAAGAGACCCAGTACTTC,CASSLGLAGGPREETQYF
.,TRBJ2-7,TRBV5-4,.,TGTGCCAGCAGCTTGCGGGGTGGGGGCGCTTGGTACTTC,CASSLRGGGAWYF
.,TRBJ2-7,TRBV5-4,.,TGTGCCAGCAGCCCGGAGGGGAGCTCCTACGAGCAGTACTTC,CASSPEGSSYEQYF